Each of the 22 T cell receptor beta chains below was sequenced from the same sample in a study of identical twins (dated by TCRdb to about 2016). The library was produced with 5' RACE. The sequencing machine was an Illumina HiSeq 2000. Through fastp at Q25 and MiXCR, TCRdb rebuilt clones from the public reads, retaining in-frame beta chains. Rows are unified per CDR3 protein, each entry keeping the most common DNA and genes. This sample gives 700,000 to 950,000 distinct CDR3 sequences in total; approximately 13% of them show up just once. The ten largest clones take up around 1.6% of the sample. These data were also reused for a study on yellow fever vaccine responses in identical twins.

The specimen sequenced was PBMCs. The receptors come from a woman under 30 in good health.

This clonotype came up a few times. The rearrangement joins TRBV12-3 or TRBV12-4 to TRBJ1-1; D is ambiguous. V was shortened by 5 bases and J by 1 base, with 8 bases between the two germline ends. This CDR3 has 13 residues. The CDR3 DNA follows: TGTGCCAGCAGTATCAAAAAGAACACTGAAGCTTTCTTT. Its translation is CASSIKKNTEAFF.

The V gene is TRBV7-9, the J gene TRBJ1-1, with TRBD1 as a possible D gene (5 bases). From germline, CDR1 is SEHNR and CDR2 FQNEAQ (reference sequence). Between the trimmed V and J ends, which lost 6 bases and 8 bases, there was a span of 13 bases. The length of the CDR3 is 12 residues. CDR3 region: CASSRTGFEAFF. DNA of the CDR3: TGTGCCAGCAGTCGTACAGGATTCGAAGCTTTCTTT.

The J gene is TRBJ2-3, the V gene TRBV7-2; TRBD1 matches at 9 bases. The germline gives CDR1 SGHTA, CDR2 FQGNSA. The trim removed 5 bases at V and 3 bases at J, leaving 12 bases unmatched. This CDR3 is built from 17 residues. In nucleotides, the CDR3 is TGTGCCAGCAGCCCCCCCTCGTGGACAGGGGAAACAGATACGCAGTATTTT. This translates into CASSPPSWTGETDTQYF.

The rearrangement links TRBV24-1 to TRBJ2-1, with D perhaps given as TRBD1 or TRBD2 (5 bases each). CDR3 length: 16 residues. V was shortened by 3 bases and J by 0 bases, with 11 bases between the two germline ends. Germline CDR1 KGHDR, CDR2 SFDVKD. CDR3 amino acids: CATSDGTPSSYNEQFF. CDR3 bases: TGTGCCACCAGTGATGGGACCCCGAGCTCCTACAATGAGCAGTTCTTC.

This clonotype showed up many times. The chain combines TRBV4-1 with TRBJ2-2; D is unresolved. Per germline, CDR1 MGHRA and CDR2 YSYEKL. Trimming removed 1 base at V and 6 bases at J, with 12 bases between. The CDR3 is 15 amino acids. CDR3 sequence reads: CASSQGVELAGELFF. The CDR3 nucleotides are TGCGCCAGCAGCCAAGGGGTTGAGCTTGCCGGGGAGCTGTTTTTT.

This clonotype has ten or more counts. This sequence joins TRBV28 and TRBJ2-2; TRBD2 agrees at 8 bases. The CDR3 contains 15 residues. Germline V gives CDR1 MDHEN, CDR2 SYDVKM. V shed 5 bases and J 5 bases; nucleotides not matched to a gene: 7. The chain's CDR3 is CASSPAGARTGELFF. The CDR3 region has the DNA TGTGCCAGCAGTCCAGCGGGAGCCAGGACCGGGGAGCTGTTTTTT.

This clonotype was recorded at least ten times. V is TRBV5-1 and J is TRBJ2-7; a weak D match, TRBD1 (5 bases). CDR3 length equals 15 residues. V shed 1 base and J shed 2 bases, with 13 bases lying between them. The germline V gene encodes CDR1 SGHRS and CDR2 YFSETQ. Here the CDR3 reads CASSLSRQLAYEQYF. CDR3 DNA sequence: TGCGCCAGCAGCTTGTCCAGACAGCTAGCCTACGAGCAGTACTTC.

This clonotype was observed a few times. V usage is TRBV12-3 or TRBV12-4 and J usage is TRBJ1-1, with TRBD1 identical over 7 bases. Unmatched junction bases numbered 5, after V lost 3 bases and J lost 1 base. CDR3 length: 15 residues. The CDR3 loop reads CASSFWDSWNTEAFF. As DNA, the CDR3 is TGTGCCAGCAGTTTTTGGGACAGCTGGAACACTGAAGCTTTCTTT.

This clonotype occurred a few times. The rearrangement links TRBV28 to TRBJ1-4; D might be TRBD1 (5 bases). Germline loops: CDR1 MDHEN, CDR2 SYDVKM. V was pared by 5 bases and J by 5 bases, with 15 bases between. This CDR3 is built from 15 residues. CDR3 sequence reads: CASSLGLGGNEKLFF. The CDR3 bases are TGTGCCAGCAGTCTTGGACTTGGGGGGAATGAAAAACTGTTTTTT.

This clonotype was recorded a few times. The rearrangement uses TRBV12-3 or TRBV12-4 and TRBJ2-3; 12 bases align to TRBD2. The CDR3 is made up of 16 amino acids. The V gene end was trimmed by 5 bases and the J gene end by 3 bases; junction bases not matched to a gene: 6. For the CDR3, the DNA is TGTGCCAGCAGTCCAAGGACTAGCGGGGTGACAGATACGCAGTATTTT. It specifies CASSPRTSGVTDTQYF.

Only a few counts were recorded for this clonotype. This chain connects TRBV29-1 to TRBJ2-1, with a tentative D call TRBD2 (5 bases). This CDR3 is built from 16 residues. Germline values: CDR1 SQVTM, CDR2 ANQGSEA. The V and J ends lost 8 bases and 0 bases respectively, with 20 bases between them. The chain's CDR3 is CSSPVAPGSSYNEQFF. As DNA, the CDR3 is TGCAGCTCACCCGTTGCCCCTGGGAGCTCCTACAATGAGCAGTTCTTC.

The chain has TRBV28 and TRBJ2-7, with D possibly TRBD1 on 6 matching bases. This CDR3 region has 13 residues. Germline CDR1 reads MDHEN; CDR2 reads SYDVKM. Trimming removed 0 bases at V and 3 bases at J, with 6 bases between. The CDR3 sequence is CASSLWTGYEQYF. Here the CDR3 DNA reads TGTGCCAGCAGTTTATGGACAGGCTACGAGCAGTACTTC.

This clonotype appeared a few times. An end of the junction differs from the germline gene, which may be a read error. The CDR3 reads CATSPETGERFF. The DNA of the CDR3 is TGTGCCACCAGCCCCGAGACTGGTGAGCGGTTCTTC. The chain is built from TRBV15 and TRBJ2-1; no reliable D call. This CDR3 has 12 amino acids. Germline V gene sequence: CDR1 LNHNV, CDR2 YYDKDF (reference sequence).

This clonotype was observed a few times. J is TRBJ2-5 and V is TRBV27, with a weak D call TRBD2 (6 bases). CDR1 MNHEY and CDR2 SMNVEV come from the germline V gene (reference sequence). Trimming removed 6 bases from V and 3 bases from J, with 20 bases in between. The CDR3 covers 16 residues. CDR3 in amino acids: CASRRLWRRGEETQYF. The CDR3 DNA reads TGTGCCAGCAGAAGGTTGTGGAGGCGCGGGGAAGAGACCCAGTACTTC.

In its sample, this clonotype was seen a few times. CDR3 region: CSVEDRELGQAVYTF. CDR3 nucleotide sequence: TGCAGCGTTGAAGATCGGGAGTTGGGACAGGCTGTCTACACCTTC. The chain couples TRBV29-1 to TRBJ1-2; 8 nucleotides agree with TRBD1. The V gene end was trimmed by 0 bases and the J gene end by 10 bases; junction bases not matched to a gene: 13. Germline CDR1 is SQVTM and CDR2 is ANQGSEA. There are 15 residues in the CDR3.

The chain couples TRBV2 to TRBJ1-2; no definite D call. V was clipped by 4 bases and J by 4 bases, with 10 bases between them. This CDR3 is built from 13 residues. From germline, CDR1 is SNHLY and CDR2 FYNNEI. As DNA, the CDR3 is TGTGCCAGCAGTGCCGACGGTATCTATGGCTACACCTTC. Its translation is CASSADGIYGYTF.

J is TRBJ2-7 and V is TRBV10-2; 9 bases match TRBD1. V lost 2 bases to trimming and J lost 4 bases; unmatched junction nucleotides: 6. Germline V CDR1 and CDR2: WSHSY, SAAADI. This CDR3 is built from 15 residues. In DNA, the CDR3 is TGCGCCAGCAGTGAGGACAGGGGGATAAATTACGAGCAGTACTTC. Translating it yields CASSEDRGINYEQYF.

This clonotype was counted between two and nine times. This chain links TRBV11-2 with TRBJ2-7; tentatively, D is TRBD1 (7 bases). Trimming removed 1 base at V and 0 bases at J, with 10 bases between. From germline, CDR1 is SGHAT and CDR2 FQNNGV. The CDR3 loop spans 15 amino acids. CDR3: CASSLARGDSYEQYV. In nucleotides, the CDR3 is TGTGCCAGCAGCTTAGCCAGGGGGGACTCCTACGAGCAGTACGTC.

As to this clonotype: At one of its ends the junction is not consistent with the germline gene, which may arise from a read error. V gene TRBV20-1 combines with J gene TRBJ1-1; D is ambiguous. This CDR3 region has 13 residues. Germline CDR1 DFQATT, CDR2 SNEGSKA (reference sequence). The CDR3 nucleotides are TGCAGTCCTAGGCGGTTGGCGGACACTGAAGCTTTCTTT. Translated, it gives CSPRRLADTEAFF.

This clonotype was recorded many times. This sequence joins TRBV24-1 and TRBJ2-1; maybe TRBD1 (6 bases). The CDR3 has 16 amino acids. Germline CDR1 reads KGHDR; CDR2 reads SFDVKD. V was shortened by 5 bases and J by 5 bases, with 18 bases between the two germline ends. The CDR3 DNA sequence: TGTGCCACCAGTGGGACCCCAGGGGTAGAGGACAATGAGCAGTTCTTC. Encoded protein: CATSGTPGVEDNEQFF.

In this sample, this clonotype turned up a few times. The V and J genes are TRBV27 and TRBJ2-1; the match to TRBD2 covers 10 bases. CDR3 length: 16 amino acids. The V and J ends lost 6 bases and 7 bases, in that order; junction bases with no gene match: 12. The V gene's germline CDR1 is MNHEY and CDR2 SMNVEV (reference sequence). Written as DNA, the CDR3 is TGTGCCAGCAGCCTTAGGACGGCTAGCGGGGGAAATGAGCAGTTCTTC. Translated: CASSLRTASGGNEQFF.

This chain joins TRBV20-1 and TRBJ2-1; D may be TRBD1 (6 bases). Germline V CDR1 and CDR2: DFQATT, SNEGSKA (reference sequence). V was shortened by 2 bases and J by 2 bases, with 13 bases between the two germline ends. The CDR3 covers 15 residues. CDR3 nucleotides: TGCAGTGCTAGACGTCAAGGGGGACCCTACAATGAGCAGTTCTTC. This encodes CSARRQGGPYNEQFF.